Listed below are T cell receptor beta chains from one sample, sequenced in a study of T-cell reconstitution after alpha-beta-depleted transplantation in children. TCRdb passed the PCR reads through MiXCR, listing each CDR3 protein once. The table shows around 300,000 distinct CDR3 sequences, with approximately 23% occurring only once. The sequencing used PBMCs, mostly from graft donor cells, collected 180 days after TCRalphabeta/CD19-depleted stem cell transplant. Every receptor here comes from a male patient under 18 who had a stem cell transplant for acute lymphoblastic leukemia, so the T cells may come from the graft donor. The CDR3 runs from the conserved cysteine through the conserved F or W. The D gene is left open where the match is weak. Size is omitted from some rows. Given values are once, few, many or a class for expanded clones.

v_gene	d_gene	j_gene	abundance	CDR3aa	CDR3nt
TRBV5-5	NA	TRBJ1-4	NA	CASSLSGGPSPTNEKLFF	TGTGCCAGCAGCTTGTCGGGGGGGCCTTCCCCAACTAATGAAAAACTGTTTTTT
TRBV20-1	TRBD2	TRBJ2-7	few	CSAREARASGIHEQYF	TGCAGTGCTAGAGAGGCGCGCGCTAGCGGGATCCACGAGCAGTACTTC
TRBV5-1	NA	TRBJ2-5	NA	CASSLVVARQETQYF	TGCGCCAGCAGCTTGGTAGTAGCCCGTCAAGAGACCCAGTACTTC
TRBV3-1	NA	TRBJ2-5	NA	CASSLVRGQRGGTQYF	TGTGCCAGCAGCCTGGTTAGAGGACAGAGGGGAGGGACCCAGTACTTC
TRBV6-5	TRBD2	TRBJ2-7	few	CASSYSGTSGSNEQYF	TGTGCCAGCAGTTACTCGGGGACTAGCGGGAGCAACGAGCAGTACTTC
TRBV12-3/TRBV12-4	TRBD2	TRBJ2-1	few	CASSLASLRGNEQFF	TGTGCCAGCAGTTTAGCTAGCCTGCGGGGGAATGAGCAGTTCTTC
TRBV18	NA	TRBJ2-3	NA	CASSPPGRITDTQYF	TGTGCCAGCTCACCGCCGGGACGGATCACAGATACGCAGTATTTT
TRBV29-1	NA	TRBJ1-5	few	CSVAGSNQPQHF	TGCAGCGTTGCAGGGAGCAATCAGCCCCAGCATTTT
TRBV9	NA	TRBJ2-1	NA	CASQHSSYNEQFF	TGTGCCAGCCAACACAGCTCCTACAATGAGCAGTTCTTC
TRBV7-3	TRBD2	TRBJ2-7	many	CASSLTPGLAGYEQYF	TGTGCCAGCAGCTTAACCCCGGGACTAGCGGGATACGAGCAGTACTTC
TRBV7-3	NA	TRBJ2-6	NA	CASSLREVVISGANVLTF	TGTGCCAGCAGCCTGCGGGAAGTAGTCATCTCTGGGGCCAACGTCCTGACTTTC
TRBV6-1	NA	TRBJ1-1	NA	CASSDLWGDTEAFF	TGTGCCAGCAGTGACCTTTGGGGCGACACTGAAGCTTTCTTT
TRBV6-5	TRBD1	TRBJ1-3	NA	CASSYRTGTSSGNTIYF	TGTGCCAGCAGTTACCGGACAGGGACCAGCTCTGGAAACACCATATATTTT
TRBV6-5	NA	TRBJ1-2	few	CASSYGPGETLRDTF	TGTGCCAGCAGTTATGGGCCGGGGGAGACGCTTAGGGACACCTTC
TRBV7-2	NA	TRBJ2-1	few	CASSLVVLGFNEQFF	TGTGCCAGCAGCTTAGTCGTCTTGGGTTTCAATGAGCAGTTCTTC
TRBV10-3	TRBD1	TRBJ2-7	few	CAILDRRSYEQYF	TGTGCCATACTGGACAGGAGGTCCTACGAGCAGTACTTC
TRBV20-1	NA	TRBJ2-1	few	CSASPAGTYNEQFF	TGCAGTGCTAGCCCGGCAGGGACTTACAATGAGCAGTTCTTC
TRBV6-5	NA	TRBJ2-2	few	CASSSRRDTGELFF	TGTGCCAGCAGTTCTCGTAGAGACACCGGGGAGCTGTTTTTT
TRBV5-1	NA	TRBJ1-5	NA	CASSLDGGGSNQPQHF	TGCGCCAGCAGCTTGGATGGGGGAGGTAGCAATCAGCCCCAGCATTTT
TRBV19	NA	TRBJ1-6	few	CATPDSQGDSPLHF	TGTGCCACTCCAGACTCCCAGGGTGATTCACCCCTCCACTTT
TRBV3-1	NA	TRBJ2-3	NA	CASSHLTDTQYF	TGTGCCAGCAGCCACCTCACAGATACGCAGTATTTT
TRBV7-2	NA	TRBJ2-2	NA	CASSPRGVRGPNTGELFF	TGTGCCAGCAGCCCCCGCGGGGTCAGGGGACCGAACACCGGGGAGCTGTTTTTT
TRBV5-6	TRBD2	TRBJ2-1	NA	CASSVPGLAGSDNEQFF	TGTGCCAGCAGCGTGCCGGGACTAGCGGGAAGCGACAATGAGCAGTTCTTC
TRBV30	TRBD2	TRBJ2-7	once	CAWIGLAGPYEQYF	TGTGCCTGGATCGGGCTAGCGGGGCCCTACGAGCAGTACTTC
TRBV7-9	NA	TRBJ2-7	few	CASSLARGQSYEQYF	TGTGCCAGCAGCTTAGCGAGAGGACAGTCCTACGAGCAGTACTTC
TRBV3-1	NA	TRBJ2-3	few	CASSQGRNTQYF	TGTGCCAGCAGCCAGGGGCGAAATACGCAGTATTTT
TRBV20-1	TRBD1	TRBJ2-2	NA	CSAVQGANTGELFF	TGCAGTGCTGTACAGGGGGCGAACACCGGGGAGCTGTTTTTT
TRBV29-1	TRBD1	TRBJ1-2	NA	CSALLPWTGNYGYTF	TGCAGCGCCTTGCTCCCATGGACAGGGAACTATGGCTACACCTTC
TRBV12-3/TRBV12-4	NA	TRBJ1-1	few	CASSFSGGKIEAFF	TGTGCCAGCAGTTTTTCCGGGGGTAAGATTGAAGCTTTCTTT
TRBV6-1	NA	TRBJ2-7	NA	CASILTGSSYEQYF	TGTGCCAGCATTCTGACGGGAAGCTCCTACGAGCAGTACTTC
TRBV5-1	TRBD2	TRBJ2-5	few	CASSLISGRFGTQYF	TGCGCCAGCAGCTTGATTAGCGGGAGATTTGGGACCCAGTACTTC
TRBV27	NA	TRBJ1-6	NA	CASSSSGQELHF	TGTGCCAGCAGTTCCTCGGGCCAGGAACTCCACTTT
TRBV7-8	TRBD2	TRBJ2-5	NA	CASSSGLAGGPLIETQYF	TGTGCCAGCAGCTCAGGACTAGCGGGAGGGCCGTTGATCGAGACCCAGTACTTC
TRBV5-1	TRBD2	TRBJ2-1	NA	CASSYIGLAGDRSYNEQFF	TGCGCCAGCAGTTATATCGGACTAGCGGGAGATAGGTCCTACAATGAGCAGTTCTTC
TRBV10-3	NA	TRBJ1-2	few	CAISDHLANYGYTF	TGTGCCATCAGCGACCACTTAGCTAACTATGGCTACACCTTC
TRBV7-2	TRBD2	TRBJ2-7	few	CASSWTSGAYEQYF	TGTGCCAGCAGCTGGACTAGCGGAGCTTACGAGCAGTACTTC
TRBV20-1	TRBD1	TRBJ2-6	few	CSARDQRGPLSGANVLTF	TGCAGTGCTAGAGATCAAAGGGGGCCCCTCTCTGGGGCCAACGTCCTGACTTTC
TRBV20-1	TRBD2	TRBJ2-4	few	CSALGLAGGGNIQYF	TGCAGTGCTCTGGGACTAGCGGGAGGGGGGAACATTCAGTACTTC
TRBV19	TRBD2	TRBJ2-5	NA	CASSILAGMETQYF	TGTGCCAGTAGTATTCTAGCGGGAATGGAGACCCAGTACTTC
TRBV12-3/TRBV12-4	TRBD1	TRBJ1-1	NA	CASSMTGGREAFF	TGTGCCAGCAGTATGACAGGGGGAAGAGAAGCTTTCTTT
TRBV20-1	NA	TRBJ1-5	NA	CSSGSTSSNQPQHF	TGCAGTTCGGGGTCGACGAGTAGCAATCAGCCCCAGCATTTT
TRBV20-1	NA	TRBJ1-5	NA	CSARQHSNQPQHF	TGCAGTGCTCGGCAGCATAGCAATCAGCCCCAGCATTTT
TRBV27	NA	TRBJ2-2	few	CASSPLQGRGSTGELFF	TGTGCCAGCAGTCCCCTCCAGGGGCGCGGAAGCACCGGGGAGCTGTTTTTT